These T cell receptor beta chains were read from a single sample in a study of beta chain features in type 1 diabetes. Produced via immunoSEQ multiplex PCR; TCRdb's table is partial and in-frame only. The sample includes more than 150,000 clones, about 12% of them seen just once. The source material was central memory CD4+ T cells from blood. Receptors were obtained from a woman aged 18-35 years in good health. Each CDR3 is given with its conserved first and last residue. A D gene is named only where the DNA matches it firmly. Some rows mark clone size as missing; the rest say once, few, many or name a class of expanded clone.

>TRBV21-1|-|TRBJ1-1|-
TGTGCCAGCCGGGACAGGGAATGGGCTGAAGCTTTCTTT
CASRDREWAEAFF
>TRBV11-2|-|TRBJ1-3|-
TGTGCCAGCAGCTTAGATGGAGGAAGGCGACCCCGCTCTGGAAACACCATATATTTT
CASSLDGGRRPRSGNTIYF
>TRBV15|once|TRBJ2-7|-
TGTGCCACCCGACGTGGGGGCCCCGGATCCTACGAGCAGTACTTC
CATRRGGPGSYEQYF
>TRBV25-1|-|TRBJ1-4|-
TGTGCCAGCAGTGACCCTAACTCTAATGAAAAACTGTTTTTT
CASSDPNSNEKLFF
>TRBV18|few|TRBJ2-3|TRBD2
TGTGCCAGCTCACAAATCGTTATAGCGGGAACGGTTTCGGATACGCAGTATTTT
CASSQIVIAGTVSDTQYF
>TRBV30|few|TRBJ1-3|-
TGTGCCTGGACCCCCAACGGCTCTGGAAACACCATATATTTT
CAWTPNGSGNTIYF
>TRBV7-2|few|TRBJ2-5|-
TGTGCCAGCAGCCTCGACAGGAGCGAACGGGGCAAGTACTTC
CASSLDRSERGKYF
>TRBV28|-|TRBJ2-5|TRBD1
TGTGCCAGCAGTGTGGGACAGGGTATGGAGACCCAGTACTTC
CASSVGQGMETQYF
>TRBV18|-|TRBJ2-7|-
TGTGCCAGCTCACCAACGAGACAGGTCGTGTACGAGCAGTACTTC
CASSPTRQVVYEQYF
>TRBV29-1|few|TRBJ2-7|TRBD2
TGCAGCGCCCGCCAAGTAGCGGGAGCCTACGAGCAGTACTTC
CSARQVAGAYEQYF
>TRBV27|few|TRBJ2-5|TRBD2
TGTGCCAGCAGTTTATGGGGTAGCGGGAGGGCCGGAAAACAAGAGACCCAGTACTTC
CASSLWGSGRAGKQETQYF
>TRBV10-3|-|TRBJ2-1|TRBD2
TGTGCCATCGGCGCGGGAGGCTCCTACAATGAGCAGTTCTTC
CAIGAGGSYNEQFF
>TRBV11-2|-|TRBJ2-1|-
TGTGCCAGCAGCTCAACAGGGATGGAGTGGTTCTTC
CASSSTGMEWFF
>TRBV28|few|TRBJ2-7|-
TGTGCCAGCAGTACCTTTCGCGGCGAGCAGTACTTC
CASSTFRGEQYF
>TRBV7-3|-|TRBJ1-6|TRBD1
TGTGCCAGCAGCTTAACCGGGACAGGGAATTCACCCCTCCACTTT
CASSLTGTGNSPLHF
>TRBV28|few|TRBJ1-4|TRBD1
TGTGCCAGCAGTCCAGCACAGGGGATGGGAAGAAAACTGTTTTTT
CASSPAQGMGRKLFF
>TRBV9|-|TRBJ2-1|TRBD1
TGTGCCAGCAGCGCGACAGGGATGGTGTACAATGAGCAGTTCTTC
CASSATGMVYNEQFF
>TRBV18|-|TRBJ2-7|-
TGTGCCAGCTCACCGAGTCAGACAAATCCCGCCGAGCAGTACTTC
CASSPSQTNPAEQYF